The T cell receptor (beta chain) under discussion was sequenced for a study of T cell clones after liver transplantation. Study-level background: At least one year of complete immunosuppression withdrawal without enzymes over twice normal defined tolerance. Blood was drawn pre-transplant, before withdrawal, and after full or failed withdrawal.

Sequenced by immunoSEQ multiplex PCR; TCRdb stores in-frame clones only, minus some. Among 95,000 to 110,000 clones listed, more than 75% were seen once. Findings and limits, study-wide: Small, mixed patient groups and varying post-transplant times limit these conclusions. Compared with third party-reactive sequences, donor-reactive ones declined more, independent of withdrawal success.

Germline CDR1 is SGHAT and CDR2 is FQNNGV. The V and J ends lost 3 bases and 4 bases respectively, with 12 bases between them. The CDR3 is made up of 14 amino acids. As regards this clone: Its target is unknown. The sample carries other DNA sequences with the same CDR3.

The rearrangement uses TRBV11-2 and TRBJ1-1; D perhaps matches TRBD1 (6 bases). The sequencing here drew on CD4+ T cells from blood, taken before liver transplant. This receptor was obtained from a human donor who received a liver transplant. CDR3 in DNA: TGTGCCAGCAGCTTTCATACAGGGACCACTGAAGCTTTCTTT. This encodes CASSFHTGTTEAFF.